Reported below is one T cell receptor beta chain. Its cognate antigen has yet to be identified. No per-base quality is available; no much larger clone lies one base away. Trimming accounts for 0 bases at V and 2 bases at J, while the number of junction bases matched to no gene is 4. The CDR3 contains 16 residues, cysteine and phenylalanine counted. Only the CDR3 part of the read is kept: 48 bases, read in frame from the first base. The germline V gene (reference sequence) sets CDR1 to MNHNY and CDR2 to SVGAGI. The instrument was an Illumina HiSeq 1500. TCRdb applied fastp at Q25 and MiXCR to the public reads, then kept only in-frame beta chains. Each entry merges the rows of one CDR3 protein and shows their most common DNA and genes. Counted in this sample were about 450,000 distinct CDR3 sequences; roughly 31% of them appeared once. The ten largest clones represent roughly 15% of the sample. The sample belongs to a study of T cell repertoires in cytomegalovirus infection (dated by TCRdb to the late 2010s). Describing the broader study: Donor HLA type was relevant to the analysis, as public TCR beta signatures indicated carriage of CMV infection together with the matching HLA type. Overall study results and their limits: Carriers of CMV infection plus the relevant HLA type were discriminated by the cumulative frequency of public TCR beta family members in the study cohort and in an independent roughly 350-donor cohort. The ex vivo response was dominated by HLA-C-restricted CMV-specific TCR beta clonotypes, which also provided the single most frequent clonotype in two of eight donors.

The material sequenced was PBMCs. The receptor's source is a human donor in good health (CMV status not recorded). Some clones in this sample may be carry-over from other donors' samples. The chain links TRBV6-6 with TRBJ2-4; 7 nucleotides in the junction match TRBD1. In nucleotide form, the sequence is TGTGCCAGCAGTTACTCGCAGGGGGTGACCAAAAACATTCAGTACTTC. It translates to CASSYSQGVTKNIQYF.